Below, 16 T cell receptor beta chains from the same sample are listed, as sequenced in a study of molecular identifiers for immune sequencing clone quantification. TCRdb ran MiXCR on the PCR reads and lists one entry per CDR3 protein. Here the sample spans about 630,000 distinct CDR3 sequences, 25% being singletons. The sample comprised naive CD8+ T cells from blood, with Jurkat cell RNA spiked in. Subset defined: FACS-sorted CD8+CD4-CCR7+CD45RA+ naive T cells. The origin of the receptors is a human donor in good health. Some libraries in this study had Jurkat cell RNA spiked in.

On this clonotype: One end of the junction fails to match germline, which may point to a read error. V and J are TRBV2 and TRBJ1-4; D is perhaps TRBD1 (6 bases). The CDR3 extends over 14 amino acids. Looked up from germline, CDR1 is SNHLY and CDR2 is FYNNEI. The CDR3 nucleotides are TGTGCCAGCAGGGAAGGGGGGTCTAATGAAAAACTGTTTTTT. Protein: CASREGGSNEKLFF.

This clonotype appeared once. The rearrangement uses TRBV19 and TRBJ1-1; no firm D call. Germline CDR1 LNHDA, CDR2 SQIVND (reference sequence). This CDR3 spans 13 amino acids. V lost 3 bases to trimming and J lost 7 bases, with 12 bases between them. The CDR3: CASSMVLYLEAFF. DNA for the CDR3: TGTGCCAGTAGTATGGTTTTGTATCTTGAAGCTTTCTTT.

The chain combines TRBV7-9 with TRBJ1-4; weak D call: TRBD1 (5 bases). The CDR3 sequence is 14 residues long. Trimming took 5 bases from V and 6 from J, leaving 13 bases between them. Germline CDR1 and CDR2: SEHNR and FQNEAQ (reference sequence). CDR3 in DNA: TGTGCCAGCAGCCTGCCCGGGGGGTATGAAAAACTGTTTTTT. Translated: CASSLPGGYEKLFF.

The chain joins TRBV9 to TRBJ2-2, with 7 bases that match TRBD2. The trim removed 0 bases at V and 4 bases at J, leaving 6 bases unmatched. The V gene's germline CDR1 is SGDLS and CDR2 YYNGEE. This CDR3 has 16 amino acids. The CDR3 here is CASSVDRDYSTGELFF. CDR3 sequence (DNA): TGTGCCAGCAGCGTAGACCGGGACTATTCCACCGGGGAGCTGTTTTTT. Supplemented by reference TRBV9 and TRBJ2-2, the full variable domain reads DSGVTQTPKHLITATGQRVTLRCSPRSGDLSVYWYQQSLDQGLQFLIQYYNGEERAKGNILERFSAQQFPDLHSELNLSSLELGDSALYFCASSVDRDYSTGELFFGEGSRLTVL.

This clonotype was found a few times. The CDR3 loop reads CASSDRDNLTGELFF. CDR3 in DNA: TGTGCCAGCAGCGACCGGGACAACCTCACCGGGGAGCTGTTTTTT. The chain couples TRBV3-1 to TRBJ2-2; TRBD1 is a possible D gene (6 bases). Germline-derived CDR1 and CDR2 are LGHDT and YNNKEL (reference sequence). This CDR3 has 15 amino acids. V was trimmed by 5 bases and J by 4 bases, leaving 14 bases between them.

With regard to this clonotype: This could be a read error, since a much larger clone is one nucleotide away. In DNA, the CDR3 is TGTGCCACCAGTTCGAGACAGGGAGAGGGAAGCATTCAGTACTTC. Amino acid sequence: CATSSRQGEGSIQYF. The rearrangement links TRBV15 to TRBJ2-4; 7 bases line up with TRBD1. The length of the CDR3 is 15 residues. V dropped 6 bases and J dropped 9; count of bases not matched to a gene: 14. CDR1 and CDR2 from the germline V gene are LNHNV and YYDKDF (reference sequence).

In nucleotides, the CDR3 is TGTGCCAGCAGCGAGACAGGGGCGAGCTCCTACGAGCAGTACTTC. Its translation: CASSETGASSYEQYF. This chain links TRBV9 with TRBJ2-7; the match to TRBD1 covers 8 bases. Per the germline V gene, CDR1 is SGDLS and CDR2 is YYNGEE. J was trimmed by 0 bases and V by 3 bases; bases with no gene match: 5. The CDR3 contains 15 residues. The full variable domain, rest sourced from reference TRBV9 and TRBJ2-7, is DSGVTQTPKHLITATGQRVTLRCSPRSGDLSVYWYQQSLDQGLQFLIQYYNGEERAKGNILERFSAQQFPDLHSELNLSSLELGDSALYFCASSETGASSYEQYFGPGTRLTVT.

The gene calls are TRBV5-6 and TRBJ1-2; maybe TRBD1 (5 bases). Germline CDR1 and CDR2: SGHDT and YYEEEE. Between the trimmed V and J ends, which lost 2 bases and 0 bases, there was a span of 8 bases. There are 14 residues in the CDR3. As DNA, the CDR3 is TGTGCCAGCAGCTTTCCAGGGTCTAACTATGGCTACACCTTC. It yields the protein CASSFPGSNYGYTF.

This clonotype occurred many times. J is TRBJ2-5 and V is TRBV5-1, with a tentative D call TRBD1 (6 bases). The V gene lost 2 bases and the J gene lost 5 bases, with 13 bases spanning the gap. This CDR3 region has 14 residues. In germline, CDR1 is SGHRS, CDR2 YFSETQ. The DNA for the CDR3 is TGCGCCAGCAGCTTACAGGGCTCTGGGGAGACCCAGTACTTC. Translating gives CASSLQGSGETQYF. The full variable domain, its missing parts supplied by reference TRBV5-1 and TRBJ2-5, is KAGVTQTPRYLIKTRGQQVTLSCSPISGHRSVSWYQQTPGQGLQFLFEYFSETQRNKGNFPGRFSGRQFSNSRSEMNVSTLELGDSALYLCASSLQGSGETQYFGPGTRLLVL.

J is TRBJ1-1 and V is TRBV5-3; 7 positions match TRBD1. TRBV5-3 is an ORF, with its function uncertain. The CDR3 is 14 amino acids. The trim removed 8 bases at V and 7 bases at J, leaving 14 bases unmatched. The CDR3 protein is CASSLHTGALEAFF. CDR3 DNA: TGTGCCAGCAGCCTCCATACAGGGGCCCTTGAAGCTTTCTTT.

The gene calls are TRBV7-9 and TRBJ2-5, with 7 positions matching TRBD2. Per germline, CDR1 SEHNR and CDR2 FQNEAQ (reference sequence). The CDR3 sequence is 14 residues long. V gave up 4 bases and J gave up 9 bases; unmatched junction bases: 11. In DNA form, the CDR3 reads TGTGCCAGCAGCTCGGCGGGGGACCAAGCGCCCCAGTACTTC. It codes for CASSSAGDQAPQYF.

DNA for the CDR3: TGTGCCAGCATAAGACAGGGTGTCAATCAGCCCCAGCATTTT. This encodes CASIRQGVNQPQHF. The V and J genes are TRBV6-5 and TRBJ1-5; TRBD1 aligns across 7 bases. CDR1 and CDR2 from the germline V gene are MNHEY and SVGAGI. The CDR3 extends over 14 amino acids. V dropped 7 bases and J dropped 3; count of bases not matched to a gene: 6.

V usage is TRBV20-1 and J usage is TRBJ2-7; 15 bases are shared with TRBD2. This CDR3 has 16 amino acids. J gave up 1 base and V 4 bases, and 5 bases lay outside the gene matches. Germline values: CDR1 DFQATT, CDR2 SNEGSKA (reference sequence). The CDR3 nucleotides read TGCAGTGCTAAGGGACTAGCGGGGGGTAAATCCTACGAGCAGTACTTC. It specifies CSAKGLAGGKSYEQYF.

Regarding this clonotype: A much larger clone sits a single nucleotide away, making a read error possible. V gene TRBV27 combines with J gene TRBJ1-1, with TRBD1 matching 7 bases. Germline CDR1 MNHEY, CDR2 SMNVEV (reference sequence). This CDR3 comprises 16 residues. The CDR3 DNA is TGTGCCAGCAGTTTCGCCCCAGGGGGTCCTAGCACTGAAGCTCTCTTT. Translating it yields CASSFAPGGPSTEALF.

This clonotype was counted between two and nine times. This chain links TRBV29-1 with TRBJ1-2; 7 bases are a match to TRBD1. This CDR3 is 18 amino acids long. Germline values: CDR1 SQVTM, CDR2 ANQGSEA. J lost 1 base, V lost 1 base, and 15 bases had no gene match. CDR3 region: CSVEVPPSTGDLNYGYTF. CDR3 in DNA: TGCAGCGTTGAAGTTCCCCCTTCTACAGGGGACCTTAACTATGGCTACACCTTC. The full variable domain, completed using reference TRBV29-1 and TRBJ1-2, is SAVISQKPSRDICQRGTSLTIQCQVDSQVTMMFWYRQQPGQSLTLIATANQGSEATYESGFVIDKFPISRPNLTFSTLTVSNMSPEDSSIYLCSVEVPPSTGDLNYGYTFGSGTRLTVV.

This clonotype showed up many times. V usage is TRBV25-1 and J usage is TRBJ2-7; 9 positions match TRBD1. This CDR3 has 14 amino acids. J was trimmed by 3 bases and V by 4 bases; bases with no gene match: 4. Germline values: CDR1 MGHDK, CDR2 SYGVNS. The DNA for the CDR3 is TGTGCCAGCAGTGTTGGGACAGGGAGCTACGAGCAGTACTTC. Its protein is CASSVGTGSYEQYF.